The 30 T cell receptor beta chains reported below all come from one sample, sequenced in a study of Graves' ophthalmopathy and Graves' hyperthyroidism. Researchers took RNA transcripts and amplified TCR beta CDR3 regions from them. In the first round, RT-PCR was carried out with HTBI primers, and a multiplex PCR formed the second round. TCRdb fed the multiplex PCR reads into MiXCR, producing one record per CDR3 protein. The top ten clones hold around 9.8% of a sample with approximately 500,000 distinct CDR3 sequences, approximately 14% of them seen once. Sequencing input: blood. These receptors all stem from a woman aged 25-40 years with Graves' ophthalmopathy.

This chain connects TRBV6-2 or TRBV6-3 to TRBJ2-6; TRBD1 agrees at 7 bases. J gave up 0 bases and V 6 bases, and 17 bases lay outside the gene matches. The CDR3 runs to 20 residues. The germline V gene has CDR1 MNHEY and CDR2 SVGEGT. CDR3 sequence reads: CASRYTGAASRVSGANVLTF. The DNA of the CDR3 is TGTGCCAGCAGATACACAGGGGCCGCAAGCAGAGTCTCTGGGGCCAACGTCCTGACTTTC.

This clonotype was detected only a few times. Since the CDR3 does not end with the conserved phenylalanine or tryptophan, this likely comes from a read error. This chain uses TRBV30 with TRBJ2-2, with D tentatively TRBD2 (6 bases). V lost 3 bases, J lost 6 bases, and 8 bases lay in between. CDR3 length equals 12 residues. Germline lookup yields CDR1 GTSNPN and CDR2 SVGIG (reference sequence). As DNA, the CDR3 is TGTGCCTGGAGGGAGGGACCCGGGGAGCTGTTTTTG. Translation gives CAWREGPGELFL.

This clonotype was recorded at least ten times. The CDR3 is CASRKEALASGGANVLTF. The DNA for the CDR3 is TGTGCCAGCAGAAAAGAGGCACTAGCGTCGGGTGGGGCCAACGTCCTGACTTTC. This sequence joins TRBV2 and TRBJ2-6, with 7 bases that match TRBD2. Germline values: CDR1 SNHLY, CDR2 FYNNEI. Germline trimming cut 6 bases from V and 3 bases from J; bases unmatched to any gene: 14. This CDR3 is 18 amino acids long.

There are many counts of this clonotype. The chain uses TRBV5-1 and TRBJ2-4; tentatively, D is TRBD1 or TRBD2 (5 bases each). The CDR3 extends over 14 amino acids. Trimming cost V 4 bases and J 0 bases, with 8 bases left between them. Germline-derived CDR1 and CDR2 are SGHRS and YFSETQ. CDR3 coding DNA: TGCGCCAGCAGCCAAGGGACAGCCAAAAACATTCAGTACTTC. As protein: CASSQGTAKNIQYF. The whole variable domain, filled in from reference TRBV5-1 and TRBJ2-4, reads KAGVTQTPRYLIKTRGQQVTLSCSPISGHRSVSWYQQTPGQGLQFLFEYFSETQRNKGNFPGRFSGRQFSNSRSEMNVSTLELGDSALYLCASSQGTAKNIQYFGAGTRLSVL.

Ten or more counts support this clonotype. The rearrangement links TRBV11-2 to TRBJ2-5, with TRBD2 identical over 9 bases. After removal of 2 bases from V and 4 bases from J, the junction contained 11 bases not matched to a gene. The CDR3 extends over 17 amino acids. In germline, CDR1 is SGHAT, CDR2 FQNNGV. CDR3 in amino acids: CASSLSGLAKGGETQYF. CDR3 coding DNA: TGTGCCAGCAGCTTATCAGGACTAGCGAAAGGGGGAGAGACCCAGTACTTC.

This clonotype was seen repeatedly, ten times or more. V is TRBV2 and J is TRBJ2-5; 7 nucleotides agree with TRBD1. V was clipped by 6 bases and J by 1 base; unmatched bases: 5. The CDR3 has 14 amino acids. CDR1 is SNHLY and CDR2 is FYNNEI in the germline V gene. The CDR3 protein is CASRQTGFQETQYF. The CDR3 DNA reads as TGTGCCAGCAGGCAGACAGGGTTCCAAGAGACCCAGTACTTC.

This clonotype was observed at least ten times. The CDR3: CASSSDANTEAFF. In nucleotides, the CDR3 is TGCGCCAGCAGCTCGGACGCAAACACTGAAGCTTTCTTT. The V gene is TRBV5-1, the J gene TRBJ1-1; D not resolved. The CDR3 length is 13 residues. V lost 3 bases and J 2 bases, leaving 8 bases between the germline ends. Germline assignment: CDR1 SGHRS and CDR2 YFSETQ.

This clonotype was detected many times. The CDR3 region is CASSLASRSSGANVLTF. The DNA of the CDR3 is TGTGCCAGCAGCTTAGCGTCCAGGAGCTCTGGGGCCAACGTCCTGACTTTC. This chain connects TRBV11-1 to TRBJ2-6; D ambiguous. Looked up from germline, CDR1 is SGHAT and CDR2 is FQDESV (reference sequence). This CDR3 region has 17 residues. Trimming took off 0 bases at V and 0 bases at J, with 9 bases between the two ends.

The sample holds many counts of this clonotype. In DNA form, the CDR3 reads TGCGCCAGCAGTACTAGACTAGCGGGAGAGGCCTACGAGCAGTACTTC. It encodes CASSTRLAGEAYEQYF. This rearrangement joins TRBV5-1 to TRBJ2-7; 12 bases are a match to TRBD2. The CDR3 extends over 16 amino acids. Trimming removed 5 bases from V and 2 bases from J; junction bases left unmatched: 8. CDR1 SGHRS and CDR2 YFSETQ come from the germline V gene.

This clonotype was observed many times. The rearrangement joins TRBV6-5 to TRBJ2-5; D perhaps matches TRBD1 (5 bases). V lost 2 bases and J 4 bases, leaving 14 bases between the germline ends. CDR3 size: 15 residues. Germline loops: CDR1 MNHEY, CDR2 SVGAGI. CDR3 amino acids: CASSYGAKSRETQYF. The CDR3 DNA sequence: TGTGCCAGCAGTTACGGGGCCAAGTCCCGAGAGACCCAGTACTTC.

The CDR3 here is CASSSLGLRSSGNTIYF. DNA of the CDR3: TGCGCCAGCAGCTCCCTGGGACTCCGTAGCTCTGGAAACACCATATATTTT. This chain links TRBV5-1 with TRBJ1-3; D might be TRBD1 (5 bases). Germline CDR1 reads SGHRS; CDR2 reads YFSETQ. Trimming took off 3 bases at V and 0 bases at J, with 16 bases between the two ends. This CDR3 spans 17 amino acids. Using reference TRBV5-1 and TRBJ1-3 for the parts outside the CDR3, the full variable domain is KAGVTQTPRYLIKTRGQQVTLSCSPISGHRSVSWYQQTPGQGLQFLFEYFSETQRNKGNFPGRFSGRQFSNSRSEMNVSTLELGDSALYLCASSSLGLRSSGNTIYFGEGSWLTVV.

The chain has TRBV27 and TRBJ1-6; D is possibly TRBD1 (6 bases). V was pared by 4 bases and J by 14 bases, with 15 bases between. From germline, CDR1 is MNHEY and CDR2 SMNVEV (reference sequence). This CDR3 spans 13 amino acids. CDR3 residues: CASSSTGPGTLHF. The CDR3 DNA reads TGTGCCAGCAGTTCAACAGGGCCTGGGACCCTCCACTTT.

This clonotype was counted at least ten times. The chain combines TRBV29-1 with TRBJ2-4; 7 bases fit TRBD1. Trimming cost V 6 bases and J 3 bases; bases outside gene matches: 11. In germline, CDR1 is SQVTM, CDR2 ANQGSEA. This CDR3 contains 15 residues. In DNA form, the CDR3 reads TGCAGCGTCGCAGGGGGTCGAGTGGTCAAAAACATTCAGTACTTC. It encodes CSVAGGRVVKNIQYF.

This clonotype was counted at least ten times. The V call is TRBV19, the J call TRBJ1-5; 10 bases match TRBD1. From germline, CDR1 is LNHDA and CDR2 SQIVND (reference sequence). The CDR3 has 16 residues. Trimming at V came to 3 bases and at J to 7 bases, leaving 9 bases not matched to a gene. The CDR3 is CASSIVAGQGYQPQHF. CDR3 nucleotide sequence: TGTGCCAGTAGTATCGTGGCGGGACAGGGGTACCAGCCCCAGCATTTT.

This clonotype was observed at least ten times. The rearrangement joins TRBV28 to TRBJ1-5; TRBD1 aligns across 8 bases. This CDR3 comprises 14 residues. The junction had 6 bases not matched to a gene; V was cut back by 6 bases and J by 5 bases. The germline gives CDR1 MDHEN, CDR2 SYDVKM. CDR3 sequence (DNA): TGTGCCAGCAGCCTGGGACAGGTCGATCAGCCCCAGCATTTT. Its protein is CASSLGQVDQPQHF.

This clonotype showed up many times. This chain joins TRBV12-3 or TRBV12-4 and TRBJ1-5; D gene unclear. CDR3 size: 12 residues. Trimming removed 6 bases at V and 2 bases at J, with 5 bases between. CDR3 in DNA: TGTGCCAGCAGCCGGGGCAATCAGCCCCAGCATTTT. This gives the protein CASSRGNQPQHF.

This clonotype appeared many times. The chain employs TRBV20-1 and TRBJ2-7; tentatively, D is TRBD2 (5 bases). V was pared by 5 bases and J by 0 bases, with 14 bases between. The CDR3 is 14 residues long. Germline CDR1 is DFQATT and CDR2 is SNEGSKA (reference sequence). The CDR3 bases are TGCAGTGCTTCCCGACCCGGAGGCTCCTACGAGCAGTACTTC. Its protein product is CSASRPGGSYEQYF.

This clonotype was counted many times. V and J are TRBV20-1 and TRBJ1-6; the D gene is possibly TRBD1 (5 bases). The CDR3 length is 16 residues. Germline values: CDR1 DFQATT, CDR2 SNEGSKA (reference sequence). The V end was cut by 3 bases, the J end by 8 bases, with 20 bases between. The CDR3 bases are TGCAGTGCTAGTCGAATGGGACCCAGGGCGGATTCACCCCTCCACTTT. Residues: CSASRMGPRADSPLHF.

This clonotype was counted only a few times. A much larger clone differs from this one at a single base, so this may be a read error. The chain is built from TRBV30 and TRBJ1-1, with TRBD1 as a possible D gene (5 bases). CDR1 is GTSNPN, CDR2 SVGIG, per germline (reference sequence). The CDR3 consists of 11 residues. Trimming pared 8 bases from V and 4 bases from J, leaving 11 bases between. CDR3 loop: CAGRDATEAFF. The CDR3 DNA reads TGTGCCGGCCGGGACGCCACTGAAGCTTTCTTT. The full variable domain, rest sourced from reference TRBV30 and TRBJ1-1, is SQTIHQWPATLVQPVGSPLSLECTVEGTSNPNLYWYRQAAGRGLQLLFYSVGIGQISSEVPQNLSASRPQDRQFILSSKKLLLSDSGFYLCAGRDATEAFFGQGTRLTVV.

This clonotype was observed many times. V is TRBV6-6 and J is TRBJ1-6; D unclear. CDR3 length: 16 amino acids. Germline CDR1 and CDR2: MNHNY and SVGAGI (reference sequence). V was clipped by 0 bases and J by 7 bases, with 13 bases between them. The CDR3 sequence: CASSYSTPVLNSPLHF. The CDR3, as DNA: TGTGCCAGCAGTTACTCGACGCCCGTTTTGAATTCACCCCTCCACTTT.

This clonotype has just a few counts. This chain uses TRBV7-8 with TRBJ1-5; no definite D call. Trimming took off 5 bases at V and 2 bases at J, with 13 bases between the two ends. The CDR3 totals 15 residues. Germline CDR1 reads SGHVS; CDR2 reads FQNEAQ. The CDR3 coding sequence is TGTGCCAGCAGCCCGGTCCCTTGGGGCAATCAGCCCCAGCATTTT. Translating gives CASSPVPWGNQPQHF.

This clonotype was detected ten times or more. The chain uses TRBV6-5 and TRBJ1-1, with D unresolved. Trimming pared 2 bases from V and 7 bases from J, leaving 8 bases between. The CDR3 has 12 residues. Germline V gene lookup returns CDR1 MNHEY and CDR2 SVGAGI. The CDR3 spells CASSYGHSEAFF. The CDR3 nucleotides read TGTGCCAGCAGTTACGGTCACAGTGAAGCTTTCTTT.

This clonotype was observed at least ten times. J is TRBJ2-7 and V is TRBV7-2; perhaps TRBD1 as D (5 bases). Deletions cut 5 bases from V and 0 bases from J, with 14 bases between. Germline-derived CDR1 and CDR2 are SGHTA and FQGNSA. CDR3 length: 15 amino acids. As DNA, the CDR3 is TGTGCCAGCAGCCGTGTTTTTCAGGGCTCCTACGAGCAGTACTTC. It codes for CASSRVFQGSYEQYF.

This clonotype was counted at least ten times. The genes are TRBV7-8 and TRBJ2-7; 15 bases agree with TRBD2. V shed 4 bases and J 0 bases; nucleotides not matched to a gene: 7. This CDR3 contains 18 residues. Germline loops: CDR1 SGHVS, CDR2 FQNEAQ. CDR3 nucleotides: TGTGCCAGCAGCTGGACTAGCGGGAGGGCCAGGGGCTCCTACGAGCAGTACTTC. This sequence encodes CASSWTSGRARGSYEQYF.

This clonotype has at least ten counts. This chain connects TRBV27 to TRBJ2-7, with a tentative D call TRBD1 (6 bases). V was clipped by 3 bases and J by 0 bases, with 12 bases between them. The germline gives CDR1 MNHEY, CDR2 SMNVEV (reference sequence). The CDR3 spans 15 residues. The CDR3 reads CASSLRWTVSYEQYF. CDR3 DNA: TGTGCCAGCAGTTTGCGGTGGACAGTCTCCTACGAGCAGTACTTC.

The sample holds many counts of this clonotype. The chain joins TRBV20-1 to TRBJ2-7; 8 nucleotides match TRBD1. CDR3 length equals 14 residues. V dropped 4 bases and J dropped 6; count of bases not matched to a gene: 11. Germline CDR1 is DFQATT and CDR2 is SNEGSKA (reference sequence). The CDR3 nucleotides are TGCAGTGCTAACCCGGGGACAGGACGCGGCGAGCAGTACTTC. It translates to CSANPGTGRGEQYF.

This clonotype showed up many times. This chain joins TRBV19 and TRBJ2-7; D might be TRBD1 (5 bases). Germline CDR1 and CDR2: LNHDA and SQIVND (reference sequence). This CDR3 is 15 amino acids long. The germline V and J ends were trimmed by 1 base and 0 bases, with 10 bases remaining between them. The CDR3 sequence is CASSIATGISYEQYF. CDR3 nucleotide sequence: TGTGCCAGTAGTATAGCTACAGGAATCTCCTACGAGCAGTACTTC.

The V gene is TRBV4-1, the J gene TRBJ2-7; no clear D gene. Germline V gene lookup returns CDR1 MGHRA and CDR2 YSYEKL. Trimming took 4 bases from V and 0 from J, leaving 7 bases between them. The CDR3 covers 13 residues. CDR3 nucleotide sequence: TGCGCCAGCAGCCCCCAGATCTCCTACGAGCAGTACTTC. Protein sequence: CASSPQISYEQYF.

This clonotype was observed many times. This chain joins TRBV20-1 and TRBJ1-2; D possibly corresponds to TRBD1 (5 bases). The CDR3 length is 10 residues. V lost 7 bases, J lost 5 bases, and 8 bases lay in between. Germline CDR1 is DFQATT and CDR2 is SNEGSKA (reference sequence). The chain's CDR3 is CSVGLYGYTF. The CDR3 DNA sequence: TGCAGTGTGGGGCTATATGGCTACACCTTC.

This clonotype was recorded at least ten times. This chain uses TRBV20-1 with TRBJ2-7, with unresolved D. This CDR3 has 11 amino acids. Germline V gene data show CDR1 as DFQATT and CDR2 as SNEGSKA (reference sequence). V was cut by 6 bases and J by 3 bases, with 9 bases left in between. The CDR3 here is CSATELYEQYF. The DNA for the CDR3 is TGCAGTGCAACAGAGCTCTACGAGCAGTACTTC.